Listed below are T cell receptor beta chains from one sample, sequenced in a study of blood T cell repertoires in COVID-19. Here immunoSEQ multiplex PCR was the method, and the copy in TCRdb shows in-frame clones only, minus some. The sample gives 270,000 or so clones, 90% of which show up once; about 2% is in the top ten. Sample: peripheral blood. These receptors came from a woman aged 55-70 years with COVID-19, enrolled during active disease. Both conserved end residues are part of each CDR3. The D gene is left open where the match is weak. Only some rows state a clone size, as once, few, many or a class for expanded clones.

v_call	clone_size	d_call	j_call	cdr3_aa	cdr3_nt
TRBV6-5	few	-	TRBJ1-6	CASRTRENSPLHF	TGTGCCAGCCGGACACGCGAAAATTCACCCCTCCACTTT
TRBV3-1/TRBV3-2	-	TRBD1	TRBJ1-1	CASSTRDSEAFF	TGTGCCAGCAGCACCCGGGACAGCGAAGCTTTCTTT
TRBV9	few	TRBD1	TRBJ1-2	CASSVAWDRDGPNYGYTF	TGTGCCAGCAGCGTAGCTTGGGACAGGGACGGCCCAAACTATGGCTACACCTTC
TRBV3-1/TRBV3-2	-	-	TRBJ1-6	CASSQDLLRGNHNSPLHF	TGTGCCAGCAGCCAAGATTTACTTCGGGGAAACCATAATTCACCCCTCCACTTT
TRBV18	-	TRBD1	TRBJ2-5	CASSQRTGEETQYF	TGTGCTAGCTCCCAAAGGACAGGGGAAGAGACCCAGTACTTC
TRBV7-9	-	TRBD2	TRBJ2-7	CASRRLAEEQYF	TGTGCCAGCAGAAGACTAGCGGAGGAGCAGTACTTC
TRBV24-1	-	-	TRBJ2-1	CATSHGGVGDNEQFF	TGTGCCACCAGTCACGGCGGGGTGGGTGATAATGAGCAGTTCTTC
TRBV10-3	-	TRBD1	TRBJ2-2	CAIRTGQANTGELFF	TGTGCCATCAGGACGGGACAGGCGAACACCGGGGAGCTGTTTTTT
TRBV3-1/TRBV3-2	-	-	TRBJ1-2	CASSQASGPRGYTF	TGTGCCAGCAGCCAGGCTTCGGGTCCACGGGGCTACACCTTC
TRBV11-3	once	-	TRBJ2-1	CASSFGLAGDEQFF	TGTGCCAGCAGCTTCGGGCTAGCCGGCGATGAGCAGTTCTTC
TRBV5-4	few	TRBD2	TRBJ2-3	CASSLAAGGPTDTQYF	TGTGCCAGCAGCTTGGCAGCGGGGGGGCCTACAGATACGCAGTATTTT
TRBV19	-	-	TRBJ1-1	CASSMYRNTEAFF	TGTGCCAGTAGTATGTACAGGAACACTGAAGCTTTCTTT
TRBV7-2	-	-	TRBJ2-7	CASSPIWQTSNEQYF	TGTGCCAGCAGCCCAATATGGCAGACTTCCAACGAGCAGTACTTC
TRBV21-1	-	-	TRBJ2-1	CASSMGLDSLDEQFF	TGTGCCAGCAGCATGGGACTCGACTCCCTCGATGAGCAGTTCTTC
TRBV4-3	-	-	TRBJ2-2	CASSQEQDRLIPTGELFF	TGCGCCAGCAGCCAAGAGCAAGACAGGTTAATCCCCACCGGGGAGCTGTTTTTT
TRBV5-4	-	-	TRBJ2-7	CASSLVGHGLNYEQYF	TGTGCCAGCAGCTTGGTGGGACACGGCCTTAACTACGAGCAGTACTTC
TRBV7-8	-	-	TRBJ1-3	CASSLAWADYSGNTIYF	TGTGCCAGCAGCTTAGCGTGGGCGGACTACTCTGGAAACACCATATATTTT
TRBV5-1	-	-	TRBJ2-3	CASSPDTRTDTQYF	TGCGCCAGCAGCCCAGACACCCGCACAGATACGCAGTATTTT
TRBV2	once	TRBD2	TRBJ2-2	CASLRLAGATGELFF	TGTGCCAGCCTACGACTAGCGGGAGCCACCGGGGAGCTGTTTTTT
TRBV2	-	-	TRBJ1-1	CASSNQGTSTEAFF	TGTGCCAGCAGCAATCAGGGGACGAGTACTGAAGCTTTCTTT
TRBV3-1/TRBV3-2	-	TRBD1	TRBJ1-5	CASSQGTGSNQPQHF	TGTGCCAGCAGCCAAGGGACAGGTAGTAATCAGCCCCAGCATTTT
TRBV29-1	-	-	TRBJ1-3	CSVGSQPGNTIYF	TGCAGCGTTGGGAGTCAACCTGGAAACACCATATATTTT
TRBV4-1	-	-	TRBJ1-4	CASSQIPPRGNNEKLFF	TGCGCCAGCAGCCAAATCCCCCCCCGGGGGAACAATGAAAAACTGTTTTTT
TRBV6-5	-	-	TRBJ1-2	CASISSGVAGGYTF	TGTGCCAGCATCTCGTCGGGAGTAGCAGGTGGCTACACCTTC
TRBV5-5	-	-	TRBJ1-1	CASSLGHASKAFF	TGTGCCAGCAGCCTGGGACACGCTTCGAAAGCTTTCTTT
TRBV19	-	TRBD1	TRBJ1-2	CASSMGGTGIRGYTF	TGTGCCAGTAGTATGGGTGGGACAGGGATAAGAGGCTACACCTTC
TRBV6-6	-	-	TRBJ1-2	CASSPQGTPNYGYTF	TGTGCCAGCAGTCCTCAGGGGACCCCTAACTATGGCTACACCTTC
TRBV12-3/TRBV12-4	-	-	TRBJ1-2	CASSVDRLYGYTF	TGTGCCAGCAGTGTGGACAGACTCTATGGCTACACCTTC
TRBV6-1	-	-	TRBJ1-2	CASSDDFMGRVSNGYTF	TGTGCCAGCAGTGATGATTTTATGGGCAGGGTGTCGAATGGCTACACCTTC
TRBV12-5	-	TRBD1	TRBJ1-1	CASGYQGQGKGVNTEAFF	TGTGCTAGTGGTTACCAAGGACAGGGGAAAGGTGTGAACACTGAAGCTTTCTTT
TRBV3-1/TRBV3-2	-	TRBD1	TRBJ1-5	CASSPGTGIQPQHF	TGTGCCAGCAGCCCCGGGACAGGGATACAGCCCCAGCATTTT
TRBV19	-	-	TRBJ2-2	CASSRPGRTTGELFF	TGTGCCAGTAGTCGGCCAGGGAGGACCACCGGGGAGCTGTTTTTT
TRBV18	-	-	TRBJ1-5	CASSPTNQPQHF	TGTGCCAGCTCACCCACTAATCAGCCCCAGCATTTT
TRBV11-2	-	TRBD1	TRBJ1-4	CASRDTGARGEKLFF	TGTGCCAGCAGGGATACAGGGGCGAGGGGTGAAAAACTGTTTTTT
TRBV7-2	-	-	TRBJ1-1	CASSWRTEAFF	TGTGCCAGCAGCTGGAGGACTGAAGCTTTCTTT
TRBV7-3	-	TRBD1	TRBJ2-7	CASSPGTGGEQYF	TGTGCCAGCAGCCCCGGGACAGGTGGGGAGCAGTACTTC
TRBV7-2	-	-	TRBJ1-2	CASSLEIVTEDNYGYTF	TGTGCCAGCAGCTTAGAGATTGTGACAGAGGATAACTATGGCTACACCTTC
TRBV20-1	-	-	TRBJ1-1	CSAAGNTEAFF	TGCAGTGCTGCGGGGAACACTGAAGCTTTCTTT
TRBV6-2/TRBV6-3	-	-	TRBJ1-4	CASSYSRAGELFF	TGTGCCAGCAGTTACTCGAGGGCCGGAGAACTGTTTTTT
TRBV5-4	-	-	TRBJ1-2	CASSPQAGRGLEGGYTF	TGTGCCAGCAGCCCACAGGCGGGCAGGGGATTAGAGGGGGGCTACACCTTC
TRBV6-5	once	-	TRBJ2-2	CASSDIRGELFF	TGTGCCAGCAGCGACATACGCGGGGAGCTGTTTTTT
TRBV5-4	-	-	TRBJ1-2	CASSLGPGQASYGYTF	TGTGCCAGCAGCTTGGGACCGGGACAAGCGAGCTATGGCTACACCTTC
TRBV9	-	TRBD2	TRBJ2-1	CASSPGTREWDEQFF	TGTGCCAGCAGCCCCGGGACTAGGGAGTGGGATGAGCAGTTCTTC
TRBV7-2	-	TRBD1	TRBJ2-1	CASSRDRDFEQFF	TGTGCCAGCAGCCGGGACAGGGATTTTGAGCAGTTCTTC
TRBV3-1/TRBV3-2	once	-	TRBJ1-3	CAGKMRNRSGNTIYF	TGTGCCGGCAAGATGCGGAATCGCTCTGGAAACACCATATATTTT
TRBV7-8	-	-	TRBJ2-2	CASSLDRRRVLRELFF	TGTGCCAGCAGCTTAGACCGAAGGAGAGTACTCAGGGAGCTGTTTTTT
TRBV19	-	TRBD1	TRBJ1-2	CASQNRGRNYGYTF	TGTGCCAGTCAGAACAGGGGACGAAACTATGGCTACACCTTC
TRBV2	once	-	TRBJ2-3	CASSGWPPGTDTQYF	TGTGCCAGCAGTGGGTGGCCTCCTGGCACAGATACGCAGTATTTT
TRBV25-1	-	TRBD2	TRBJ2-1	CASSASGGARNEQFF	TGTGCCAGCAGTGCGAGCGGGGGGGCCAGGAATGAGCAGTTCTTC
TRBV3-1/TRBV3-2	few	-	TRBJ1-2	CASSHSWGGVINGYTF	TGTGCCAGCAGCCACTCTTGGGGGGGGGTAATAAATGGCTACACCTTC
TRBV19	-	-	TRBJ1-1	CASRRTTNTEAFF	TGTGCCAGTAGAAGGACAACTAACACTGAAGCTTTCTTT
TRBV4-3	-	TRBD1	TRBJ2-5	CASSHGTGDFQETQYF	TGCGCCAGCAGCCACGGGACAGGGGACTTCCAAGAGACCCAGTACTTC
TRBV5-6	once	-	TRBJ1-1	CASSLRQNTEAFF	TGTGCCAGCAGCTTGCGACAGAACACTGAAGCTTTCTTT
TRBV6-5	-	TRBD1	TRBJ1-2	CASTKQGLSYGYTF	TGTGCCAGCACCAAACAGGGGTTATCCTATGGCTACACCTTC